This T cell receptor (beta chain) was captured in a study of T cell responses to AZD1222 COVID-19 vaccine. About the research overall: Pooled samples include second doses given at about 4 or 12 weeks.

Overall study results and limits: Two AZD1222 doses significantly raised spike-specific TCR breadth and depth over controls. After the peak T cell response, and only then, were repertoires sampled.

The CDR3 covers 15 residues. V was pared by 2 bases and J by 4 bases, with 1 base of the junction left unmatched. Germline V gene sequence: CDR1 MNHEY, CDR2 SVGEGT. About this clone itself: What it binds is not known.

Profiling relied on immunoSEQ multiplex PCR, and the TCRdb table lists in-frame clones only, not all of them. There are 120,000 or so clones in the sample; around 85% occur only once, and approximately 5% lies in the top ten. The chain uses TRBV6-2 or TRBV6-3 and TRBJ2-1, with 11 bases identical to TRBD1. The TCR originated in an adult in good health. The material was peripheral blood, obtained on day 0 of AZD1222 vaccination. The CDR3 loop reads CASSYGTGGYNEQFF. The CDR3 DNA is TGTGCCAGCAGTTACGGGACAGGGGGGTACAATGAGCAGTTCTTC.